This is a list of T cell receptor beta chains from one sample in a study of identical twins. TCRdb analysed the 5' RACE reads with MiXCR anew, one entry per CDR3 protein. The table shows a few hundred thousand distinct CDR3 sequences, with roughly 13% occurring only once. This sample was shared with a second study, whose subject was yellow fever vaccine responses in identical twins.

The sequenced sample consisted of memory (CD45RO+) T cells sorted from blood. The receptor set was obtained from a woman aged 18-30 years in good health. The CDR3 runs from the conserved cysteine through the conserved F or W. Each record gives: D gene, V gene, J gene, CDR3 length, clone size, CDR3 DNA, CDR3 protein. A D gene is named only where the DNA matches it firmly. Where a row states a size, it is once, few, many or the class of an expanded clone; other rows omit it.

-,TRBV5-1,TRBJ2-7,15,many,TGCGCCAGCAGCTCCCTTCCGGGGACTTCGGGCGAGCAGTACTTC,CASSSLPGTSGEQYF
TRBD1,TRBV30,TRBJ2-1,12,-,TGTGCCTGGAGTTTAGCGGACAGGGGGGAGTTCTTC,CAWSLADRGEFF
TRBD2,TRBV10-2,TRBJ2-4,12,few,TGCGCCAGCAGTGAGGGGGGGGAGTATTTGAACTTC,CASSEGGEYLNF
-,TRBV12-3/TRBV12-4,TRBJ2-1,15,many,TGTGCCAGCAGCAATTCCTTAGTGGGGGCCAGGGAGCAGTTCTTC,CASSNSLVGAREQFF
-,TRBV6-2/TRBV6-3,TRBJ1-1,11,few,TGTGCCAGCAGACGCTACACTGAAGCTTTCTTT,CASRRYTEAFF
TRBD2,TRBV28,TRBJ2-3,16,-,TGTGCCAGCAGTGGGAGCGGGAGGGCCGGGATGGATACGCAGTATTTT,CASSGSGRAGMDTQYF
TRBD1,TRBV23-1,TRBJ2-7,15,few,TGCGCCAGCAGTCAATCGGGACAGGCCCCCTACGAGCAGTACTTC,CASSQSGQAPYEQYF
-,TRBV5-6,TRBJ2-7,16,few,TGTGCCAGCAGCCCACTTGGGCCAGGGACCACCTACGAGCAGTACTTC,CASSPLGPGTTYEQYF
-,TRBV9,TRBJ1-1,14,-,TGTGCCAGCAGCCTACGACACGTGAACACTGAAGCTTTCTTT,CASSLRHVNTEAFF
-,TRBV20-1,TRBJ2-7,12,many,TGCAGTGCTAGAGGGGAACTCTACGAGCAGTACTTC,CSARGELYEQYF
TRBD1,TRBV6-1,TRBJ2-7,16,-,TGTGCCAGCAGTGACCCAGCCGGGACAGGTCCCTACGAGCAGTACTTC,CASSDPAGTGPYEQYF
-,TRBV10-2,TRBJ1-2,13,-,TGCGCCAGCAGTGATCTAGGCAACTATGGCTACACCTTC,CASSDLGNYGYTF
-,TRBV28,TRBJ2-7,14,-,TGTGCCAGCAGCCCCCCAGGGGATGCCTACGAGCAGTACTTC,CASSPPGDAYEQYF
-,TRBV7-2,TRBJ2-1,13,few,TGTGCCAGCAGCTTAAATCCCTACAATGAGCAGTTCTTC,CASSLNPYNEQFF